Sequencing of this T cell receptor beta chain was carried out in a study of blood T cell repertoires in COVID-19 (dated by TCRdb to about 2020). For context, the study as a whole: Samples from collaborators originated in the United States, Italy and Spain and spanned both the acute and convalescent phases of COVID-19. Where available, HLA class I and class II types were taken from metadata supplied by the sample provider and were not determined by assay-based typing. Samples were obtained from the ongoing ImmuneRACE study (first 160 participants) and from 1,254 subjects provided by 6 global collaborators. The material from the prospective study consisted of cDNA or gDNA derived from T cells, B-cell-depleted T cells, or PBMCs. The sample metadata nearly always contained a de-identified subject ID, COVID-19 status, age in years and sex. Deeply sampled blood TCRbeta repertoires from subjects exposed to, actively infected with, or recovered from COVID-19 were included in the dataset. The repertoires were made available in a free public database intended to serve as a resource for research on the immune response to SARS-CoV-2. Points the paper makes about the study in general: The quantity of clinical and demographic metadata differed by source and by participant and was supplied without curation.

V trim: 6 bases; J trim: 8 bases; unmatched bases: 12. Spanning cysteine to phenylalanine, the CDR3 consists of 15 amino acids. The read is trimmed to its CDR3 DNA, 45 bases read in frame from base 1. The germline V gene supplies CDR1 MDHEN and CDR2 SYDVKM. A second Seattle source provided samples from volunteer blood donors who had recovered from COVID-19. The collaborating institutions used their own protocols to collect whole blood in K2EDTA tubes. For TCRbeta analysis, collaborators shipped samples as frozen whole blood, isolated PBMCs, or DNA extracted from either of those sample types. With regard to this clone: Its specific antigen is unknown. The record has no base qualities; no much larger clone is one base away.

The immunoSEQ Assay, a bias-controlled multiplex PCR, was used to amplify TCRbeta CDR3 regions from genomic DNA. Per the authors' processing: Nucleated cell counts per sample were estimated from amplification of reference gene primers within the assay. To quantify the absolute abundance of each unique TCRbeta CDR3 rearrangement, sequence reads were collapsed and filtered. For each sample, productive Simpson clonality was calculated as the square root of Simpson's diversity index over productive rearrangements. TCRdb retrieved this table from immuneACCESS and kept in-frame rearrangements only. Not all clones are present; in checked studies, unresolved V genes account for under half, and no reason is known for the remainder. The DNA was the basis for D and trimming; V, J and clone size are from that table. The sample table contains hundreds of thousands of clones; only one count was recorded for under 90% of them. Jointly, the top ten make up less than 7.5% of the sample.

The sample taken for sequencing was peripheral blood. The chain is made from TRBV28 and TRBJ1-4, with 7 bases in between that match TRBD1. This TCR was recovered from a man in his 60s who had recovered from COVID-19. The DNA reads TGTGCCAGCAGCCCTTCCCGAGGGGGCGAAGAAAAACTGTTTTTT. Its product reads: CASSPSRGGEEKLFF. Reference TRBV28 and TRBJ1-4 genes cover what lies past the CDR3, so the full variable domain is DVKVTQSSRYLVKRTGEKVFLECVQDMDHENMFWYRQDPGLGLRLIYFSYDVKMKEKGDIPEGYSVSREKKERFSLILESASTNQTSMYLCASSPSRGGEEKLFFGSGTQLSVL.